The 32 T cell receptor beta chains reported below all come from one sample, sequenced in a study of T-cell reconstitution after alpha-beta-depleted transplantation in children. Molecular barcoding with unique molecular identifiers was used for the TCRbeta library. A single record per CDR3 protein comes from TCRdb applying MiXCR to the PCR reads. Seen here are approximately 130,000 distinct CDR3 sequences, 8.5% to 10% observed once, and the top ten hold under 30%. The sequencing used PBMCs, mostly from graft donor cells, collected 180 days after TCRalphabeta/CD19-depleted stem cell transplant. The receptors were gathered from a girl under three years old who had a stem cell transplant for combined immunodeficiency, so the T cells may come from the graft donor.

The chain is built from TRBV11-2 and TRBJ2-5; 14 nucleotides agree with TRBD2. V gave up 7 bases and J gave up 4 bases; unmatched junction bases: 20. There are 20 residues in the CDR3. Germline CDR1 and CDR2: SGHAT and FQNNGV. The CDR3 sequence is CASNSRLAGGKSQLGETQYF. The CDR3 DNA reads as TGTGCCAGCAACTCCCGACTAGCGGGGGGGAAGTCCCAATTGGGAGAGACCCAGTACTTC.

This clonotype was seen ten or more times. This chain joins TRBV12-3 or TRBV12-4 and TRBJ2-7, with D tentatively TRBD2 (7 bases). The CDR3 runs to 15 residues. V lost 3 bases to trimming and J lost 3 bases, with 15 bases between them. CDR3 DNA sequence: TGTGCCAGCAGTTTCGACGGGGGGCCGTTCTACGAGCAGTACTTC. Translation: CASSFDGGPFYEQYF.

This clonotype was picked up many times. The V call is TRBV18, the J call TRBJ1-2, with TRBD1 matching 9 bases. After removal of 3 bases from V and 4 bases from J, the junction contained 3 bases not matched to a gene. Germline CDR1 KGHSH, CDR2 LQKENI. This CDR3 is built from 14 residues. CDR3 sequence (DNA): TGTGCCAGCTCACCGCAGGGACAGGGCTATGGCTACACCTTC. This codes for CASSPQGQGYGYTF.

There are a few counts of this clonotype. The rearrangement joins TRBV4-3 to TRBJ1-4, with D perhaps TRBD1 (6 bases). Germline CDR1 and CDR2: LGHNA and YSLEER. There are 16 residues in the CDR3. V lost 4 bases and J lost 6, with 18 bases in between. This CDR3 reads CASSPNTRTAHEKLFF. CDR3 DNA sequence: TGCGCCAGCAGCCCAAACACCCGGACAGCCCATGAAAAACTGTTTTTT.

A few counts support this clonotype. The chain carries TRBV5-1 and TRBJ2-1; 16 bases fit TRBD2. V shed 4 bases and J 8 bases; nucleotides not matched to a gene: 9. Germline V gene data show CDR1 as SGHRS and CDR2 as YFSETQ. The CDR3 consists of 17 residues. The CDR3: CASSIGTSGRAQDEQFF. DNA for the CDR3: TGCGCCAGCAGCATCGGGACTAGCGGGAGGGCACAGGATGAGCAGTTCTTC.

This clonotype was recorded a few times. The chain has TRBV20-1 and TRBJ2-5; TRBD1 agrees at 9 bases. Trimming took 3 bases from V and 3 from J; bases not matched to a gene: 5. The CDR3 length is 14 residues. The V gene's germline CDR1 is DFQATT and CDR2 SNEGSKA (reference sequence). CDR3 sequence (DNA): TGCAGTGCTAGCGGGACAGGGATTAAAGAGACCCAGTACTTC. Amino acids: CSASGTGIKETQYF.

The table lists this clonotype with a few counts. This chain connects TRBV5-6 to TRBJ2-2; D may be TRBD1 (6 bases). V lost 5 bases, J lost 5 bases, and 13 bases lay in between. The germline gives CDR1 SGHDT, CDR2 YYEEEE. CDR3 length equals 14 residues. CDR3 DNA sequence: TGTGCCAGCAGTCTTTTGCAGGGGACCGGGGAGCTGTTTTTT. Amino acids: CASSLLQGTGELFF. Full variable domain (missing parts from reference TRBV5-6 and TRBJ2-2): DAGVTQSPTHLIKTRGQQVTLRCSPKSGHDTVSWYQQALGQGPQFIFQYYEEEERQRGNFPDRFSGHQFPNYSSELNVNALLLGDSALYLCASSLLQGTGELFFGEGSRLTVL.

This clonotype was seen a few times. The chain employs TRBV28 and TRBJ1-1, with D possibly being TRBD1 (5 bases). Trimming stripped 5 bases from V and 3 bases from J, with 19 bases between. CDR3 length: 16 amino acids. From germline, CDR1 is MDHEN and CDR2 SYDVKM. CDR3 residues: CASSPRGSSRYTEAFF. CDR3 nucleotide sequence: TGTGCCAGCAGTCCCCGGGGGTCCTCTAGGTACACTGAAGCTTTCTTT. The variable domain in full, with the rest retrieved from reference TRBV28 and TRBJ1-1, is DVKVTQSSRYLVKRTGEKVFLECVQDMDHENMFWYRQDPGLGLRLIYFSYDVKMKEKGDIPEGYSVSREKKERFSLILESASTNQTSMYLCASSPRGSSRYTEAFFGQGTRLTVV.

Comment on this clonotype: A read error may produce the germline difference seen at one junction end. Written as DNA, the CDR3 is TGTGCCAGCAGTTACTCTTTGAGCGGCGAGCAGCACTTC. Translated: CASSYSLSGEQHF. The chain links TRBV6-5 to TRBJ2-7; TRBD2 is a possible D gene (5 bases). The CDR3 runs to 13 residues. The germline CDR1 and CDR2 sequences are MNHEY and SVGAGI.

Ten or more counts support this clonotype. As DNA, the CDR3 is TGCGCCAGCAGATCGACAGGGAGATATGAGCAGTTCTTC. Encoded protein: CASRSTGRYEQFF. This rearrangement joins TRBV5-1 to TRBJ2-1; 7 bases map to TRBD1. Germline trimming cut 5 bases from V and 8 bases from J; bases unmatched to any gene: 7. The CDR3 has 13 amino acids. Germline assignment: CDR1 SGHRS and CDR2 YFSETQ.

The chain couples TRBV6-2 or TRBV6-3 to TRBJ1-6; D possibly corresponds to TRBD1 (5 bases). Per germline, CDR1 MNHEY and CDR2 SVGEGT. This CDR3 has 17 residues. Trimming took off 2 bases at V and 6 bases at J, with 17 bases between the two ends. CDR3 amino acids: CASSYPGLGHSNSPLHF. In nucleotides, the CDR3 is TGTGCCAGCAGTTACCCGGGACTCGGACACTCTAATTCACCCCTCCACTTT.

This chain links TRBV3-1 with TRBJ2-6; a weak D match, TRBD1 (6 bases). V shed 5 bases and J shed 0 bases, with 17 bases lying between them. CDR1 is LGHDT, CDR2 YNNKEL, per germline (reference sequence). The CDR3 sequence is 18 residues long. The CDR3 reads CASSSRQAYLSGANVLTF. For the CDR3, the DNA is TGTGCCAGCAGCTCCCGACAGGCATACCTCTCTGGGGCCAACGTCCTGACTTTC.

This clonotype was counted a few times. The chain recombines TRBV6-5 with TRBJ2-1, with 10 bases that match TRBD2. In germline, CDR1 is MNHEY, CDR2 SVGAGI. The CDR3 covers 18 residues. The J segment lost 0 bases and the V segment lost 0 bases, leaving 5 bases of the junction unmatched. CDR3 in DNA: TGTGCCAGCAGTTACTCGAAGGCTAGCGGGAGCTCCTACAATGAGCAGTTCTTC. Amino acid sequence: CASSYSKASGSSYNEQFF.

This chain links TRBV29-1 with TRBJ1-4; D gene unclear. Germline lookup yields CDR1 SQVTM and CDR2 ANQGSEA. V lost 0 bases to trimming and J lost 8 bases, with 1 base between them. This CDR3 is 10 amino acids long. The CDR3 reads CSVEEEKLFF. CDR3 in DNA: TGCAGCGTTGAAGAGGAAAAACTGTTTTTT. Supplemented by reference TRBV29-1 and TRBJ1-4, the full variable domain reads SAVISQKPSRDICQRGTSLTIQCQVDSQVTMMFWYRQQPGQSLTLIATANQGSEATYESGFVIDKFPISRPNLTFSTLTVSNMSPEDSSIYLCSVEEEKLFFGSGTQLSVL.

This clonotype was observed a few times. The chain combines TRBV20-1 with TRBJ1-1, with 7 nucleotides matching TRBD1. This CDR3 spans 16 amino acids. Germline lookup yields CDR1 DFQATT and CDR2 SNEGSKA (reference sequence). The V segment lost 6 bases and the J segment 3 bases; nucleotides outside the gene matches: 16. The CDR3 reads CSAFRQGWGYYTEAFF. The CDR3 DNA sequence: TGCAGTGCATTTCGACAGGGATGGGGGTATTACACTGAAGCTTTCTTT.

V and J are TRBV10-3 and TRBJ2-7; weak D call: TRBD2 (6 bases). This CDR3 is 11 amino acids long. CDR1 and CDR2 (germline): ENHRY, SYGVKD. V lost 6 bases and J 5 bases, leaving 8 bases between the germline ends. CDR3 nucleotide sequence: TGTGCCATCAGAGGGACTGACGAGCAGTACTTC. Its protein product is CAIRGTDEQYF.

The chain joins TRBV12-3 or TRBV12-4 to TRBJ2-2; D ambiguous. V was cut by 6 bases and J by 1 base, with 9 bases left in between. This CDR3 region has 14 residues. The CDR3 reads CASRITVNTGELFF. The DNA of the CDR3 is TGTGCCAGCAGGATCACGGTGAACACCGGGGAGCTGTTTTTT.

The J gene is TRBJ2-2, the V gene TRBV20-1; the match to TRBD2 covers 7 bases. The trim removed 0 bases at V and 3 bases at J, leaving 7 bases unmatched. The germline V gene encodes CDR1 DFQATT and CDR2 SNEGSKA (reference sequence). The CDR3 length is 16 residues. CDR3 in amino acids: CSARDGGGGDTGELFF. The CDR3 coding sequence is TGCAGTGCTAGAGATGGGGGGGGAGGGGACACCGGGGAGCTGTTTTTT.

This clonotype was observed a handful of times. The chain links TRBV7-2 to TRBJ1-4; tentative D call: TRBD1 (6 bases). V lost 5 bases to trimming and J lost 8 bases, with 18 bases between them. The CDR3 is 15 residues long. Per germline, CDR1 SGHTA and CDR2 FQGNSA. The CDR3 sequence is CASSPMSGGGEKLFF. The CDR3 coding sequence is TGTGCCAGCAGCCCGATGTCGGGGGGCGGAGAAAAACTGTTTTTT.

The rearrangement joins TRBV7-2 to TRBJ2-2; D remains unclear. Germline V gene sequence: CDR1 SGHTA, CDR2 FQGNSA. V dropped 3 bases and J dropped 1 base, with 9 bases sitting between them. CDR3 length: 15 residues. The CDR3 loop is CASSFFYGNTGELFF. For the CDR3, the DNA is TGTGCCAGCAGCTTTTTCTACGGGAACACCGGGGAGCTGTTTTTT.

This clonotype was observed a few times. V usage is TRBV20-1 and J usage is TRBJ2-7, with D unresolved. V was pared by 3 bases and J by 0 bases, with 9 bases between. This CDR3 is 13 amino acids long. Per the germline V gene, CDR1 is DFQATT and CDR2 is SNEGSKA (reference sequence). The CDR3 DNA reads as TGCAGTGCTAGCCGAGACCACTCCTACGAGCAGTACTTC. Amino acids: CSASRDHSYEQYF.

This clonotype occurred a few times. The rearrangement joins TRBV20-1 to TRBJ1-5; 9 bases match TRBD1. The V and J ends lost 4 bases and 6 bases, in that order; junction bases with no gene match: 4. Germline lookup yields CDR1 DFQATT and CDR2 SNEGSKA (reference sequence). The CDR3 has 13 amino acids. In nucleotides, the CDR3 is TGCAGTGCTAATGGACAGGGGTCTCAGCCCCAGCATTTT. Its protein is CSANGQGSQPQHF.

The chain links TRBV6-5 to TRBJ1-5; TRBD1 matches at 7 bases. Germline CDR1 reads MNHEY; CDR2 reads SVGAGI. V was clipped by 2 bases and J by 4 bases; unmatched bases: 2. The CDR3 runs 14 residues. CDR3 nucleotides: TGTGCCAGCAGTTACGGACAGGCTAATCAGCCCCAGCATTTT. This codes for CASSYGQANQPQHF.

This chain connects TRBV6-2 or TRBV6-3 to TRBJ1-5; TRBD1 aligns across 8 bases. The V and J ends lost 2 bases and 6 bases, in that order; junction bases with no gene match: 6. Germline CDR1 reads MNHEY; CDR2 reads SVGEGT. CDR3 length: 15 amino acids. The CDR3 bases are TGTGCCAGCAGTTACGGGCAGGGGGCTACTCAGCCCCAGCATTTT. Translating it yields CASSYGQGATQPQHF.

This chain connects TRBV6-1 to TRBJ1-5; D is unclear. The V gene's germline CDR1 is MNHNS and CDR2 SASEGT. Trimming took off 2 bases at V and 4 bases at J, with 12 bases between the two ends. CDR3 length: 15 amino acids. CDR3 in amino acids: CASSEFPETNQPQHF. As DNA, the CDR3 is TGTGCCAGCAGTGAATTCCCAGAGACAAATCAGCCCCAGCATTTT.

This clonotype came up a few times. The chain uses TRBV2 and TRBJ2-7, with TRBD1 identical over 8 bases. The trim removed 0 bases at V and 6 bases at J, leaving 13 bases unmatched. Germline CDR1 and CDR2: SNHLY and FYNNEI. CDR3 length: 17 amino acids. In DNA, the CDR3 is TGTGCCAGCAGTGAAGCGCTCCGGACAGGGATAAGGGCCGAGCAGTACTTC. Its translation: CASSEALRTGIRAEQYF.

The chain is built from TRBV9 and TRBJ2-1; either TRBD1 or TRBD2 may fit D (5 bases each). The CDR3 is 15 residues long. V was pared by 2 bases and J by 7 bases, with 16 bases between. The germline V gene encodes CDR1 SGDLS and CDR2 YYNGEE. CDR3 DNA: TGTGCCAGCAGCGTGGGGCGGGTGTCTACAAATGAGCAGTTCTTC. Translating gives CASSVGRVSTNEQFF.

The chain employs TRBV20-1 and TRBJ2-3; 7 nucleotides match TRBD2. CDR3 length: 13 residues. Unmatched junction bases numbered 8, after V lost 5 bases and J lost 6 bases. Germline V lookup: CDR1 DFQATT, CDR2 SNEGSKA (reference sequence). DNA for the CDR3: TGCAGTGCTGAAGCGGGGTGGAGGGATACGCAGTATTTT. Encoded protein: CSAEAGWRDTQYF.

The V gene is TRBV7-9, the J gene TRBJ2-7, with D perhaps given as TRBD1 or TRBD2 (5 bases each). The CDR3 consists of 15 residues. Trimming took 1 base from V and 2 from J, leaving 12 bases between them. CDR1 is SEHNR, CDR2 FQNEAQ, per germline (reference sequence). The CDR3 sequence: CASSLERGVTYEQYF. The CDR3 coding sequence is TGTGCCAGCAGCTTAGAGAGGGGTGTAACCTACGAGCAGTACTTC. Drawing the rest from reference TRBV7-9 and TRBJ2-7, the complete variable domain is DTGVSQNPRHKITKRGQNVTFRCDPISEHNRLYWYRQTLGQGPEFLTYFQNEAQLEKSRLLSDRFSAERPKGSFSTLEIQRTEQGDSAMYLCASSLERGVTYEQYFGPGTRLTVT.

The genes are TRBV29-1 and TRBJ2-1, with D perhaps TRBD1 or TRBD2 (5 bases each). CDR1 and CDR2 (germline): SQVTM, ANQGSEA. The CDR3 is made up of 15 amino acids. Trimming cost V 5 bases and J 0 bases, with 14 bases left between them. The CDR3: CSVSPGPSSYNEQFF. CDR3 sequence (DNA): TGCAGCGTTTCCCCGGGACCTAGCTCCTACAATGAGCAGTTCTTC.

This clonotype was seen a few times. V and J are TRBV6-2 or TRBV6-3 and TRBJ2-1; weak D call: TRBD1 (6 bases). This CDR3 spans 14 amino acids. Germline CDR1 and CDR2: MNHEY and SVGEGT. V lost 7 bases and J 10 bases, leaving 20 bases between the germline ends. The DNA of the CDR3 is TGTGCCAGCACCTCGACCCCCTCCGGGACAGAGCAGTTCTTC. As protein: CASTSTPSGTEQFF.

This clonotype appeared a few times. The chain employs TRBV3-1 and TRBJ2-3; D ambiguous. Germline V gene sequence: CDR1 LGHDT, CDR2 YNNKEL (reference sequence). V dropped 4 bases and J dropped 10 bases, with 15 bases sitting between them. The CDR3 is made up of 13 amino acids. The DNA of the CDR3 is TGTGCCAGCAGCCCCCGCCTTGCGATGGCGCAGTATTTT. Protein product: CASSPRLAMAQYF.